The 7 T cell receptor beta chains below come from one sample, sequenced in a study of blood T cell repertoires in COVID-19. Using immunoSEQ multiplex PCR, the repertoire was profiled, and TCRdb retains in-frame clones only, with some absent. The data hold 130,000 or so clones, with about 83% observed a single time. The specimen sequenced was PBMCs or T cells enriched from blood (not recorded which). The receptors were gathered from a woman aged 25 to 39 who had recovered from COVID-19.

This rearrangement joins TRBV11-3 to TRBJ1-4, with D possibly being TRBD1 (5 bases). Germline V lookup: CDR1 SGHNT, CDR2 YENEEA. The CDR3 runs to 11 residues. V was pared by 7 bases and J by 13 bases, with 13 bases between. CDR3 nucleotides: TGTGCCAGCAATTCGACAGCTGGACTGTTTTTT. Translated, it gives CASNSTAGLFF.

The chain recombines TRBV6-5 with TRBJ1-6; D is ambiguous. V lost 6 bases to trimming and J lost 9 bases, with 6 bases between them. Germline CDR1 and CDR2: MNHEY and SVGAGI. The CDR3 runs to 11 residues. CDR3 residues: CASRAISPLHF. The DNA for the CDR3 is TGTGCCAGCAGAGCAATTTCACCCCTCCACTTT.

The rearrangement joins TRBV6-2 or TRBV6-3 to TRBJ1-1; no clear D gene. In germline, CDR1 is MNHEY, CDR2 SVGEGT. Deletions cut 4 bases from V and 1 base from J, with 7 bases between. The CDR3 is made up of 13 amino acids. CDR3 loop: CASSFAGNTEAFF. For the CDR3, the DNA is TGTGCCAGCAGTTTTGCAGGGAACACTGAAGCTTTCTTT.

V and J are TRBV18 and TRBJ2-1, with TRBD2 matching over 13 bases. The germline CDR1 and CDR2 sequences are KGHSH and LQKENI. With V trimmed by 2 bases and J by 7 bases, 8 bases remained unmatched. The CDR3 length is 17 residues. The CDR3: CASSPGLAGESRNEQFF. CDR3 in DNA: TGTGCCAGCTCACCAGGACTAGCGGGAGAGTCTAGAAATGAGCAGTTCTTC.

This chain connects TRBV27 to TRBJ2-7, with 7 bases that match TRBD2. This CDR3 spans 15 amino acids. Trimming removed 4 bases from V and 3 bases from J; junction bases left unmatched: 9. The germline V gene encodes CDR1 MNHEY and CDR2 SMNVEV (reference sequence). CDR3 sequence reads: CASSSNGGTNYEQYF. The CDR3, as DNA: TGTGCCAGCAGTTCCAACGGGGGGACTAACTACGAGCAGTACTTC.

The CDR3 DNA reads TGTGCCAGCAGCTTTTTCGGGGGTAGGAATGAGCAGTTCTTC. Protein sequence: CASSFFGGRNEQFF. V is TRBV11-2 and J is TRBJ2-1; possible D gene TRBD2, 6 bases. CDR1 is SGHAT and CDR2 is FQNNGV in the germline V gene. V was clipped by 3 bases and J by 7 bases, with 13 bases between them. This CDR3 has 14 amino acids.

CDR3 nucleotides: TGTGCCAGCAGCTTATCCGCCTACTACGAGCAGTACTTC. Translation gives CASSLSAYYEQYF. The rearrangement links TRBV11-3 to TRBJ2-7; D is undetermined. V dropped 2 bases and J dropped 3 bases, with 8 bases sitting between them. The germline CDR1 and CDR2 sequences are SGHNT and YENEEA. This CDR3 is built from 13 residues.